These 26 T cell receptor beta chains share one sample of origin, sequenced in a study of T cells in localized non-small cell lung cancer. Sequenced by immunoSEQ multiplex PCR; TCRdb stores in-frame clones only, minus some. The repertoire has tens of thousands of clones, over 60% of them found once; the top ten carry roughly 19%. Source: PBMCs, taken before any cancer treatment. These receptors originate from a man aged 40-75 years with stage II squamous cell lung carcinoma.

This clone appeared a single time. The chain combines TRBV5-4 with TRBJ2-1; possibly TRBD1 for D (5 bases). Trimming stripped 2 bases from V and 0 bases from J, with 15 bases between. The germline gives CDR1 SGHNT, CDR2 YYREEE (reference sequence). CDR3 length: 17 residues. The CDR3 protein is CASSLLAGQGSYNEQFF. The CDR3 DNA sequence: TGTGCCAGCAGCTTATTAGCAGGGCAAGGCTCCTACAATGAGCAGTTCTTC. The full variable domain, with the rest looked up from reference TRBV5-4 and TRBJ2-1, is ETGVTQSPTHLIKTRGQQVTLRCSSQSGHNTVSWYQQALGQGPQFIFQYYREEENGRGNFPPRFSGLQFPNYSSELNVNALELDDSALYLCASSLLAGQGSYNEQFFGPGTRLTVL.

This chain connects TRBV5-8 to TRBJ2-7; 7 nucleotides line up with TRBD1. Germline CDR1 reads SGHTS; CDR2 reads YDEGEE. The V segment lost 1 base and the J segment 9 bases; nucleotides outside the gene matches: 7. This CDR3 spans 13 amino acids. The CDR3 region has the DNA TGTGCCAGCAGCTTGTACAGGGGTCCCCGGCAGTACTTC. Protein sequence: CASSLYRGPRQYF.

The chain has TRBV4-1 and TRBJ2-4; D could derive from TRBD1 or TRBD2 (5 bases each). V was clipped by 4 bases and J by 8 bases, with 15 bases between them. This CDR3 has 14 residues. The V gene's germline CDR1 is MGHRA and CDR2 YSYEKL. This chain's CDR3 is CASSPPGTWDIQYF. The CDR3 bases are TGCGCCAGCAGCCCCCCAGGGACCTGGGACATTCAGTACTTC.

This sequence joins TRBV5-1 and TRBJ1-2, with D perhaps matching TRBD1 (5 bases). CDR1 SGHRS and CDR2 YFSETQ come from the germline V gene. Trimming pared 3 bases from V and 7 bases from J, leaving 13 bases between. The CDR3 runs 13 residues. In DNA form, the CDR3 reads TGCGCCAGCAGCTGGGACGGTGAGGGTGGCTACACCTTC. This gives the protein CASSWDGEGGYTF.

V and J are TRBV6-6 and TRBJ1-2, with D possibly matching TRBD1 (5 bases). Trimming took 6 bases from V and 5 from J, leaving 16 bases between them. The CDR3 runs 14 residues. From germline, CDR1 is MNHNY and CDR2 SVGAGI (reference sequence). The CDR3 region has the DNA TGTGCCAGCAGCCACTCCGGGACGGAGTATGGCTACACCTTC. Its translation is CASSHSGTEYGYTF.

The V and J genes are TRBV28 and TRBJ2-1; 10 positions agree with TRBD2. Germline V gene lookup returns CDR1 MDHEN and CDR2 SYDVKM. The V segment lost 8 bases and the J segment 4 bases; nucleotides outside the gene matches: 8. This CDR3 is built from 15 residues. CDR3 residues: CASGLAVTRYNEQFF. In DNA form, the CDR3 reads TGTGCCAGCGGACTAGCGGTTACCCGTTACAATGAGCAGTTCTTC.

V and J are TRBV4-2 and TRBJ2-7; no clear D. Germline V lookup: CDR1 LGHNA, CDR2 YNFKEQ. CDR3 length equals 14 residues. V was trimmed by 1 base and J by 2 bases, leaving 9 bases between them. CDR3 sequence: CASSQGAGAYEQYF. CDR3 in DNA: TGTGCCAGCAGCCAAGGGGCCGGTGCCTACGAGCAGTACTTC.

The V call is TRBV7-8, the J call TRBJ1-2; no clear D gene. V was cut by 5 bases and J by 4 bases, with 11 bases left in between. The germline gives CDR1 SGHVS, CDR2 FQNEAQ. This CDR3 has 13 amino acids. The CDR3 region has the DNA TGTGCCAGCAGCCTAGACGTAATCTATGGCTACACCTTC. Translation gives CASSLDVIYGYTF.

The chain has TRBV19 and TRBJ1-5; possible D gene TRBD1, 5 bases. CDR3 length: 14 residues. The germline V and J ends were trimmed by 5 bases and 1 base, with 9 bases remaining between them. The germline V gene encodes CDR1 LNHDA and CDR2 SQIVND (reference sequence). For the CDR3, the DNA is TGTGCCAGTAGTTCAAGGGACAGCAATCAGCCCCAGCATTTT. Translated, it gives CASSSRDSNQPQHF.

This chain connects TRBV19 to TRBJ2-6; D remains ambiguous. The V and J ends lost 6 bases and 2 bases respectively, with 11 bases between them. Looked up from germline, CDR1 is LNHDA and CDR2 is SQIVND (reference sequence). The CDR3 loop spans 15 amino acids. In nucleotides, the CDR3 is TGTGCCAGTAGAGTAGGTGGGGCTGGGGCCAACGTCCTGACTTTC. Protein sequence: CASRVGGAGANVLTF.

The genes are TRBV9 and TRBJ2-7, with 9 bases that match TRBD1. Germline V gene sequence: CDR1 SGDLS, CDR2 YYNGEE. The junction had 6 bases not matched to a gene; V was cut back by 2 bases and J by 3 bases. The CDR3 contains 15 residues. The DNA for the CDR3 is TGTGCCAGCAGCGTTTACCCGGGACAGGGCTACGAGCAGTACTTC. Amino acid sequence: CASSVYPGQGYEQYF.

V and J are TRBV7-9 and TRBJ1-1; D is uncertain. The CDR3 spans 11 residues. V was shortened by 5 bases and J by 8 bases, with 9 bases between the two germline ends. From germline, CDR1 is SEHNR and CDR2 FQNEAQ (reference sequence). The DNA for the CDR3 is TGTGCCAGCAGCCCCGGGCGGGAAGCTTTCTTT. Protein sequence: CASSPGREAFF.

The CDR3 DNA is TGTGCCAGCAGGGAGCAAAGTAATTCACCCCTCCACTTT. Amino acid sequence: CASREQSNSPLHF. V is TRBV6-5 and J is TRBJ1-6; D gene uncertain. V was clipped by 6 bases and J by 6 bases, with 9 bases between them. Germline V gene sequence: CDR1 MNHEY, CDR2 SVGAGI. The CDR3 sequence is 13 residues long.

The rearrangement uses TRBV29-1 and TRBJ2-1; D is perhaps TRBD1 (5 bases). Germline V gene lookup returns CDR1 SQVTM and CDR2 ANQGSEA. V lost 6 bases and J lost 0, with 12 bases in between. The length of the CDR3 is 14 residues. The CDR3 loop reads CSVGSDSSYNEQFF. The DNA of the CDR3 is TGCAGCGTGGGAAGCGACAGCTCCTACAATGAGCAGTTCTTC.

Here the CDR3 DNA reads TGTGCCAGCTCACAGGTCAGCAGGAACACTGAAGCTTTCTTT. It codes for CASSQVSRNTEAFF. The chain uses TRBV18 and TRBJ1-1; D uncertain. The CDR3 consists of 14 residues. Trimming cost V 4 bases and J 1 base, with 10 bases left between them. Looked up from germline, CDR1 is KGHSH and CDR2 is LQKENI.

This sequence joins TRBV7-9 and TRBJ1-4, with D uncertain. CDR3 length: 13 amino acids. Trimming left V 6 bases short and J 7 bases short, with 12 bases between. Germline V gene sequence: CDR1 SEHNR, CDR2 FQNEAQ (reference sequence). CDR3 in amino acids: CASRHSVSEKLFF. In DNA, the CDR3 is TGTGCCAGCAGACATAGCGTTTCTGAAAAACTGTTTTTT. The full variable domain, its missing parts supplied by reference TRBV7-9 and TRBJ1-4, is DTGVSQNPRHKITKRGQNVTFRCDPISEHNRLYWYRQTLGQGPEFLTYFQNEAQLEKSRLLSDRFSAERPKGSFSTLEIQRTEQGDSAMYLCASRHSVSEKLFFGSGTQLSVL.

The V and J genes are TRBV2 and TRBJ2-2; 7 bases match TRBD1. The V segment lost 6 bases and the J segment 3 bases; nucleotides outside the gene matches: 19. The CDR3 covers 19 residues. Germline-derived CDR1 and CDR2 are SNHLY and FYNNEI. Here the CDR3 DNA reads TGTGCCAGCAGCTTGTCCCGGGACAGTCGTCAAAGGGACACCGGGGAGCTGTTTTTT. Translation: CASSLSRDSRQRDTGELFF.

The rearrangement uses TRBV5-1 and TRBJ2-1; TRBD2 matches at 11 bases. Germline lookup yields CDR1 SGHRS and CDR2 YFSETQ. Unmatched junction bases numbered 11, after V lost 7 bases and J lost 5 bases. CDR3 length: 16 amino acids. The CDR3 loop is CASSPKVAGGNNEQFF. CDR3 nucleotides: TGCGCCAGCTCCCCCAAGGTAGCGGGAGGGAACAATGAGCAGTTCTTC.

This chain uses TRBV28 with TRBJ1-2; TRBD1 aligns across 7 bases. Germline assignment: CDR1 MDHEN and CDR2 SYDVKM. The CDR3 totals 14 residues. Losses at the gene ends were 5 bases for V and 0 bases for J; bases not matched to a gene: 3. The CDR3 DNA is TGTGCCAGCAGTCGGACAGGTCCTAACTATGGCTACACCTTC. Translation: CASSRTGPNYGYTF.

CDR3 residues: CASSLWSDSENEKLFF. In DNA form, the CDR3 reads TGTGCCAGCAGCTTATGGTCTGACAGCGAGAATGAAAAACTGTTTTTT. The chain carries TRBV7-9 and TRBJ1-4; maybe TRBD1 (5 bases). The length of the CDR3 is 16 residues. The V gene lost 2 bases and the J gene lost 5 bases, with 15 bases spanning the gap. Germline CDR1 SEHNR, CDR2 FQNEAQ (reference sequence). Full variable domain (rest looked up from reference TRBV7-9 and TRBJ1-4): DTGVSQNPRHKITKRGQNVTFRCDPISEHNRLYWYRQTLGQGPEFLTYFQNEAQLEKSRLLSDRFSAERPKGSFSTLEIQRTEQGDSAMYLCASSLWSDSENEKLFFGSGTQLSVL.

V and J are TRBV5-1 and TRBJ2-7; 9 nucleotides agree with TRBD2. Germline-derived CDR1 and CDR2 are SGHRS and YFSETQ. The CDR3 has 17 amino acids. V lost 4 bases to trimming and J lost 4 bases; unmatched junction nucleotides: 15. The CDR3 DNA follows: TGCGCCAGCAGCCCCCCGGGGGGCGGGGGGGCAGGGTACGAGCAGTACTTC. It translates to CASSPPGGGGAGYEQYF.

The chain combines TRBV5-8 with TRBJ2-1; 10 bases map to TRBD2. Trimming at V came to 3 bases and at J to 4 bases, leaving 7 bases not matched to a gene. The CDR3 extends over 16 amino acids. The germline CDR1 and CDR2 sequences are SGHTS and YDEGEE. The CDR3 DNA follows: TGTGCCAGCAGCTCCCACCTAGCGGGAGCTTACAATGAGCAGTTCTTC. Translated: CASSSHLAGAYNEQFF.

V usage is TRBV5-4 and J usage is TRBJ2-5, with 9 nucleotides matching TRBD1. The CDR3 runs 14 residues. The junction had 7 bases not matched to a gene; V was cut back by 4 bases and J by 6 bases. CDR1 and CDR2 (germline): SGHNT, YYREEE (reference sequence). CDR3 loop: CASSTTGGAKTQYF. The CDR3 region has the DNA TGTGCCAGCAGCACCACAGGGGGCGCGAAGACCCAGTACTTC.

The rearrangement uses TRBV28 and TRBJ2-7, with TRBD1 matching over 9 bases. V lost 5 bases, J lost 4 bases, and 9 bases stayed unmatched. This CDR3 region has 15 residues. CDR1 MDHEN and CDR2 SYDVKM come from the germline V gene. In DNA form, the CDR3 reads TGTGCCAGCAGTCGTATGTTGGGGACAGGGTACGAGCAGTACTTC. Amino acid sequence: CASSRMLGTGYEQYF.

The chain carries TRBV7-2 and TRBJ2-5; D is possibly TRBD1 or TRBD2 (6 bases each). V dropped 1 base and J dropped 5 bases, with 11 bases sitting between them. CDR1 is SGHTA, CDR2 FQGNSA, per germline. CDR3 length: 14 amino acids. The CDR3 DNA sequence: TGTGCCAGCAGCTTAGGAAGGAGGGGGGAGACCCAGTACTTC. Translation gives CASSLGRRGETQYF.

For the CDR3, the DNA is TGTGCCAGCATTGGAGGTTATGGGTACGAGCAGTACTTC. Protein sequence: CASIGGYGYEQYF. This chain uses TRBV7-9 with TRBJ2-7; possible D gene TRBD2, 5 bases. CDR3 length: 13 residues. Germline V lookup: CDR1 SEHNR, CDR2 FQNEAQ (reference sequence). V was trimmed by 7 bases and J by 4 bases, leaving 14 bases between them.